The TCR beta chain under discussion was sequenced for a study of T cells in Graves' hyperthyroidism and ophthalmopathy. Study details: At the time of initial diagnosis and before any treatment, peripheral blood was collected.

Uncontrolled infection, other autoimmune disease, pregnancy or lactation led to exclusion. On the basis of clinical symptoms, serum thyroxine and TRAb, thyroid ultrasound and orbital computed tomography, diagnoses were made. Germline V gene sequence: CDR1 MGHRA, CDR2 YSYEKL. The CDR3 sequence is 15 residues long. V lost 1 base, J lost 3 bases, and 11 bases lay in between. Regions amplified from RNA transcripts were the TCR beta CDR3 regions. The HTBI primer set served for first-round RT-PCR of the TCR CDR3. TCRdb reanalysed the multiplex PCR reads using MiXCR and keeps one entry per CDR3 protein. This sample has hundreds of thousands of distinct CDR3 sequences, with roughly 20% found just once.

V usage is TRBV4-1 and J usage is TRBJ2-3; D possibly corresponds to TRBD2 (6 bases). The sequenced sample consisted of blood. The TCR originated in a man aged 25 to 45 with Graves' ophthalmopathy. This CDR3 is CASSQVGSRTDTQYF. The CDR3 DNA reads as TGCGCCAGCAGCCAAGTCGGGAGTCGGACAGATACGCAGTATTTT.